This T cell receptor (beta chain) was identified in a study of CD8 T cells in ankylosing spondylitis. A remark on this clonotype: Antigen unknown.

Germline values: CDR1 DFQATT, CDR2 SNEGSKA (reference sequence). This CDR3 spans 15 amino acids. J lost 7 bases, V lost 3 bases, and 9 bases had no gene match. General observations from the study: Apparently characteristic of ankylosing spondylitis blood was a TCR beta motif (roughly eight highly homologous variants). Reportedly, significant enrichment of disease-linked clones occurred in matched ankylosing spondylitis synovial fluid. Earlier reports found some motif variants in synovial fluid and blood in reactive arthritis.

Library preparation for TCR beta used quantitative 5'-RACE with molecular barcodes. Each CDR3 protein is one row after TCRdb ran MiXCR on the 5' RACE reads. The table lists just under 550,000 distinct CDR3 sequences, 12% of them singletons. This receptor was taken from a male donor with ankylosing spondylitis. V usage is TRBV20-1 and J usage is TRBJ2-7, with 13 bases matching TRBD2. Material: blood, either unsorted or a sorted T cell fraction (not recorded which). In DNA form, the CDR3 reads TGCAGTGCTAGTAACCTAGGGACTAGCGGGGAAGAGCAGTACTTC. Translated: CSASNLGTSGEEQYF.